The entry below describes one T cell receptor beta chain. Its antigen has not been determined. Within one base of it there is no much larger clone, and no base qualities were kept. The data stem from a study of T cell repertoires in cytomegalovirus infection (dated by TCRdb to about 2019). Some background on the complete study: Recently identified HLA-C-restricted CMV epitopes, whose presentation resists viral immunomodulation, were targeted by peptide stimulations together with well-studied HLA-B-restricted epitopes. Donor HLA type was relevant to the analysis, because carriage of CMV infection together with the matching HLA type was indicated by public TCR beta signatures. What the work shows at the level of the full study, not this receptor alone: In the ex vivo response, HLA-C-restricted CMV-specific TCR beta clonotypes were dominant, and in two of eight donors the single most frequent clonotype came from this HLA-C-restricted group. Carriers of CMV infection plus the relevant HLA type were discriminated by the cumulative frequency of public TCR beta family members in the study cohort and in an independent 352-donor cohort.

In the paper's terms, the treatment or condition label means: in vitro stimulation with specific CMV peptide epitopes to enrich CMV-specific T cells. Ends trimmed: V by 6 bases, J by 2 bases; bases unmatched to a gene: 5. CDR1 and CDR2 (LNHNV, YYDKDF) derive from the germline V gene (reference sequence). The CDR3 holds 15 amino acids from the cysteine to the phenylalanine. Only CDR3 DNA is held: 45 bases, read in frame from base 1. Sequencer: Illumina HiSeq 1500. TCRdb applied fastp at Q25 and MiXCR to the public reads, then kept only in-frame beta chains. Each CDR3 protein appears once, grouped with its most common genes and DNA. This sample comprises 310,000 or so distinct CDR3 sequences, around 25% of them detected only once. In total, the top ten clones hold less than 15% of the sample.

The V gene is TRBV15 and the J gene is TRBJ1-3; TRBD1 matches 9 bases in the middle. The material sequenced was cultured PBMCs, taken from culture after CMV antigen stimulation. The TCR originated in a human donor in good health (CMV status not recorded). Some clones in this sample may be carry-over from other donors' samples. The CDR3 is CATRGQGQAGNTIYF. The nucleotides are TGTGCCACCAGGGGACAGGGTCAAGCTGGAAACACCATATATTTT. When the CDR3 is completed using the reference TRBV15 and TRBJ1-3 genes on either side, the full variable domain is DAMVIQNPRYQVTQFGKPVTLSCSQTLNHNVMYWYQQKSSQAPKLLFHYYDKDFNNEADTPDNFQSRRPNTSFCFLDIRSPGLGDTAMYLCATRGQGQAGNTIYFGEGSWLTVV.